What follows describes a single T cell receptor beta chain. Its antigen is still unknown. Oncomine TCR Beta short-read sequencing was applied to DNA from cultured CD4+ T cells. TCRdb re-called the PCR reads through MiXCR, storing one row per CDR3 protein. The data contain some 14,000 distinct CDR3 sequences, less than 35% of them singletons. This record belongs to a study of vaccination and CD4 T cells after COVID-19. The wider study: Post-COVID sampling occurred a median around 100 days after diagnosis (range 35 to 161).

Treatment defined: approximately 11-day PBMC culture with coronavirus spike peptide pools or control peptides (ViraFEST assay). The CDR3 is made up of 14 amino acids. Trimming took off 1 base at V and 2 bases at J, with 8 bases between the two ends. Germline values: CDR1 SGHNT, CDR2 YENEEA. Here the sequenced sample was CD4+ T cells from blood, cultured in vitro, taken before SARS-CoV-2 vaccination. The rearrangement joins TRBV11-3 to TRBJ1-2, with D unresolved. The TCR was taken from a human donor who received a COVID-19 vaccine. This CDR3 reads CASSLGGKNYGYTF. The CDR3 DNA reads as TGTGCCAGCAGCTTAGGCGGCAAGAACTATGGCTACACCTTC.